Listed below are T cell receptor beta chains from one sample, sequenced in a study of CXCR4 blockade with PD-1 therapy in pancreatic cancer. Clones were sequenced by immunoSEQ multiplex PCR, and TCRdb holds only the in-frame ones, with some missing. The data hold 8,700 or so clones, with around 50% observed a single time. The sequencing sample was made of tumor tissue. These receptor sequences come from a human donor with pancreatic ductal adenocarcinoma. Each CDR3 is given with its conserved first and last residue. A D gene is named only where the DNA matches it firmly. Clone size, where shown, is once, few, many, or a class for clones that have expanded.

TRBV7-7	.	TRBJ2-5	TRBD2	TGTGCCAGCAGCTTGGGAACTAGCGGGAGGGGCAAAGAGACCCAGTACTTC	CASSLGTSGRGKETQYF
TRBV30	.	TRBJ1-1	.	TGTGCCTGGAGTGTACTCTACGGCATGAACACTGAAGCTTTCTTT	CAWSVLYGMNTEAFF
TRBV29-1	.	TRBJ1-2	TRBD1	TGCAGCGTTGCGGGACAGAACTATGGCTACACCTTC	CSVAGQNYGYTF
TRBV5-1	.	TRBJ2-3	.	TGCGCCAGCAGCTTGCTTAGCGAGCCAGCAGATACGCAGTATTTT	CASSLLSEPADTQYF
TRBV6-8	few	TRBJ1-4	.	TGTGCCATCAGTGCGGGGTCTAATGAAAAACTGTTTTTT	CAISAGSNEKLFF
TRBV2	few	TRBJ1-3	.	TGTGCCAGCACTACTTACTCTGGAAACACCATATATTTT	CASTTYSGNTIYF
TRBV19	.	TRBJ2-5	.	TGTGCCAGTAGTACGGCGCGGGGAGTTGAGACCCAGTACTTC	CASSTARGVETQYF
TRBV15	few	TRBJ1-6	.	TGTGCCACCAGCAAGGGGGACGGACATTCACCCCTCCACTTT	CATSKGDGHSPLHF
TRBV6-4	.	TRBJ2-7	.	TGTGCCAGCGACCCCGGCACCAGCTCCTACGAGCAGTACTTC	CASDPGTSSYEQYF
TRBV6-8	few	TRBJ1-2	TRBD1	TGTGCCAGCAGTCAGGGGGGGAACTATGGCTACACCTTC	CASSQGGNYGYTF
TRBV18	.	TRBJ1-3	TRBD1	TGTGCCAGCTCACCCGGGACAGGCTCTGGAAACACCATATATTTT	CASSPGTGSGNTIYF